A single sample is the source of the 30 T cell receptor beta chains below, sequenced in a study of blood T cell repertoires in COVID-19. This table comes from immunoSEQ multiplex PCR, and its TCRdb copy is limited to in-frame clones, with some not included. The table lists 100,000 or so clones, 84% of them singletons. The sequenced sample was peripheral blood. The receptors were sampled from a man in his 70s with active or convalescent COVID-19.

V usage is TRBV30 and J usage is TRBJ2-1, with 9 bases that match TRBD1. CDR1 and CDR2 from the germline V gene are GTSNPN and SVGIG (reference sequence). The CDR3 extends over 13 amino acids. Trimming cost V 7 bases and J 6 bases; bases outside gene matches: 7. The CDR3 bases are TGTGCCTTGGGACAGGGAGGGCGCAATGAGCAGTTCTTC. Its translation is CALGQGGRNEQFF.

The CDR3 loop reads CASSRTGVGTNEKLFF. CDR3 in DNA: TGTGCCAGCAGCAGAACAGGGGTCGGGACTAATGAAAAACTGTTTTTT. This chain links TRBV5-6 with TRBJ1-4, with 7 bases identical to TRBD1. This CDR3 has 16 amino acids. The J segment lost 2 bases and the V segment lost 4 bases, leaving 8 bases of the junction unmatched. The germline gives CDR1 SGHDT, CDR2 YYEEEE. Full variable domain (missing parts from reference TRBV5-6 and TRBJ1-4): DAGVTQSPTHLIKTRGQQVTLRCSPKSGHDTVSWYQQALGQGPQFIFQYYEEEERQRGNFPDRFSGHQFPNYSSELNVNALLLGDSALYLCASSRTGVGTNEKLFFGSGTQLSVL.

J is TRBJ2-2 and V is TRBV6-6, with D hard to call. Germline CDR1 MNHNY, CDR2 SVGAGI (reference sequence). Trimming cost V 2 bases and J 3 bases, with 10 bases left between them. The CDR3 runs 15 residues. The chain's CDR3 is CASSYPNRDTGELFF. The CDR3 DNA sequence: TGTGCCAGCAGTTACCCCAACCGGGACACCGGGGAGCTGTTTTTT.

The V and J genes are TRBV18 and TRBJ2-3, with a possible D match to TRBD2 (7 bases). There are 16 residues in the CDR3. Germline CDR1 KGHSH, CDR2 LQKENI. V was trimmed by 3 bases and J by 3 bases, leaving 16 bases between them. CDR3 amino acids: CASSPVGGGGTDTQYF. In DNA, the CDR3 is TGTGCCAGCTCACCCGTTGGAGGGGGGGGAACAGATACGCAGTATTTT.

This clone was picked up one time. The chain recombines TRBV30 with TRBJ1-5; 7 nucleotides align to TRBD1. V gave up 4 bases and J gave up 0 bases; unmatched junction bases: 6. This CDR3 is built from 15 residues. Per germline, CDR1 GTSNPN and CDR2 SVGIG (reference sequence). The CDR3 nucleotides read TGTGCCTGGAAGGGACAGTCTTATAGCAATCAGCCCCAGCATTTT. Translating gives CAWKGQSYSNQPQHF.

The V call is TRBV6-5, the J call TRBJ1-1, with D perhaps matching TRBD1 (5 bases). Per the germline V gene, CDR1 is MNHEY and CDR2 is SVGAGI. CDR3 size: 13 residues. V was pared by 8 bases and J by 4 bases, with 14 bases between. The CDR3 nucleotides read TGTGCCAGCTTAAAGGGCGGGGGCACTGAAGCTTTCTTT. Translating gives CASLKGGGTEAFF.

The rearrangement joins TRBV7-8 to TRBJ1-4; a weak D match, TRBD1 (5 bases). The germline V gene has CDR1 SGHVS and CDR2 FQNEAQ. V was clipped by 2 bases and J by 8 bases, with 15 bases between them. The CDR3 totals 15 residues. For the CDR3, the DNA is TGTGCCAGCAGCTTAAACGGGGGTAGGGAGGAAAAACTGTTTTTT. It encodes CASSLNGGREEKLFF.

This chain links TRBV20-1 with TRBJ2-7, with 8 positions matching TRBD1. The V gene's germline CDR1 is DFQATT and CDR2 SNEGSKA (reference sequence). This CDR3 is 15 amino acids long. V gave up 3 bases and J gave up 1 base; unmatched junction bases: 8. CDR3 amino acids: CSASIINRGSYEQYF. The CDR3 nucleotides are TGCAGTGCTAGTATAATAAACAGGGGGTCCTACGAGCAGTACTTC.

J is TRBJ2-7 and V is TRBV2; 10 bases agree with TRBD1. Unmatched junction bases numbered 12, after V lost 6 bases and J lost 4 bases. The CDR3 runs 16 residues. The germline CDR1 and CDR2 sequences are SNHLY and FYNNEI. This chain's CDR3 is CASRARQGAILYEQYF. The CDR3, as DNA: TGTGCCAGCAGAGCCAGACAGGGGGCGATTTTATACGAGCAGTACTTC.

The chain couples TRBV5-1 to TRBJ1-1; TRBD1 matches at 7 bases. V trimming: 0 bases; J trimming: 2 bases; junction bases outside the gene matches: 7. There are 16 residues in the CDR3. Germline CDR1 is SGHRS and CDR2 is YFSETQ. The CDR3 sequence: CASSLELGQVNTEAFF. The CDR3 nucleotides read TGCGCCAGCAGCTTGGAGTTAGGACAGGTTAACACTGAAGCTTTCTTT.

The chain couples TRBV30 to TRBJ2-1; 8 nucleotides agree with TRBD2. Germline CDR1 reads GTSNPN; CDR2 reads SVGIG (reference sequence). CDR3 length: 17 amino acids. J was trimmed by 8 bases and V by 2 bases; bases with no gene match: 17. In DNA, the CDR3 is TGTGCCTGGAGTCGCGGGGGGCTTGCCTCCGGCAGATATGAGCAGTTCTTC. Translated, it gives CAWSRGGLASGRYEQFF.

This rearrangement joins TRBV6-5 to TRBJ1-3; D may be TRBD1 (6 bases). The CDR3 has 13 amino acids. Germline V gene sequence: CDR1 MNHEY, CDR2 SVGAGI. Trimming stripped 5 bases from V and 4 bases from J, with 9 bases between. The CDR3 protein is CASSPRGGNTIYF. CDR3 DNA: TGTGCCAGCAGTCCTAGGGGGGGAAACACCATATATTTT.

The count of this clone is one. The chain recombines TRBV2 with TRBJ2-7; 8 bases line up with TRBD2. The CDR3 covers 15 residues. V gave up 4 bases and J gave up 2 bases; unmatched junction bases: 7. Looked up from germline, CDR1 is SNHLY and CDR2 is FYNNEI. This chain's CDR3 is CASSVLSGEAYEQYF. CDR3 coding DNA: TGTGCCAGCAGTGTTCTTAGCGGGGAGGCCTACGAGCAGTACTTC.

This clone occurred once. This sequence joins TRBV18 and TRBJ2-2, with 7 bases fitting TRBD1. This CDR3 comprises 16 residues. Trimming at V came to 3 bases and at J to 4 bases, leaving 8 bases not matched to a gene. Per germline, CDR1 KGHSH and CDR2 LQKENI. Here the CDR3 DNA reads TGTGCCAGCTCACCTAGTAGGGGGCGCAGCACCGGGGAGCTGTTTTTT. Its protein is CASSPSRGRSTGELFF. Full variable domain (missing parts from reference TRBV18 and TRBJ2-2): NAGVMQNPRHLVRRRGQEARLRCSPMKGHSHVYWYRQLPEEGLKFMVYLQKENIIDESGMPKERFSAEFPKEGPSILRIQQVVRGDSAAYFCASSPSRGRSTGELFFGEGSRLTVL.

The rearrangement uses TRBV7-2 and TRBJ2-1; 9 nucleotides align to TRBD2. This CDR3 has 17 residues. Germline CDR1 SGHTA, CDR2 FQGNSA. The V gene end was trimmed by 4 bases and the J gene end by 10 bases; junction bases not matched to a gene: 17. Here the CDR3 reads CASSWNLLAGLPLEQFF. CDR3 bases: TGTGCCAGCAGCTGGAACCTACTAGCGGGTTTACCTTTGGAGCAGTTCTTC.

This clone showed up just once. The J gene is TRBJ1-5, the V gene TRBV5-1; TRBD1 matches 7 bases. The CDR3 spans 18 residues. V was clipped by 0 bases and J by 3 bases; unmatched bases: 12. Germline CDR1 and CDR2: SGHRS and YFSETQ. The CDR3 nucleotides read TGCGCCAGCAGCTTGGACCCCGTACAGGGGACGGTCAATCAGCCCCAGCATTTT. Amino acid sequence: CASSLDPVQGTVNQPQHF.

The genes are TRBV5-8 and TRBJ2-1, with 10 bases fitting TRBD1. The junction had 2 bases not matched to a gene; V was cut back by 0 bases and J by 5 bases. The germline CDR1 and CDR2 sequences are SGHTS and YDEGEE. This CDR3 region has 15 residues. The CDR3 reads CASSLGTGGHNEQFF. The CDR3, as DNA: TGTGCCAGCAGCTTGGGGACAGGGGGACACAATGAGCAGTTCTTC.

This chain uses TRBV29-1 with TRBJ2-2; 7 nucleotides match TRBD1. V was pared by 1 base and J by 1 base, with 6 bases of the junction left unmatched. CDR1 and CDR2 (germline): SQVTM, ANQGSEA. The CDR3 covers 16 residues. The DNA for the CDR3 is TGCAGCGTTGAAGGCCTCCGGGACAGGAACACCGGGGAGCTGTTTTTT. Encoded protein: CSVEGLRDRNTGELFF.

The chain has TRBV4-3 and TRBJ2-3, with a possible D match to TRBD2 (7 bases). The V end lost 1 base, the J end lost 1 base, and 15 bases lay between the germline ends. CDR1 is LGHNA, CDR2 YSLEER, per germline. CDR3 length: 17 amino acids. CDR3 nucleotide sequence: TGCGCCAGCAGCCAAGCAGGAGGGGGGGGTGGCACAGATACGCAGTATTTT. Its translation: CASSQAGGGGGTDTQYF.

The chain employs TRBV28 and TRBJ1-4; 8 positions match TRBD1. This CDR3 contains 15 residues. Germline CDR1 MDHEN, CDR2 SYDVKM. The V segment lost 5 bases and the J segment 6 bases; nucleotides outside the gene matches: 8. CDR3 nucleotides: TGTGCCAGCAGTCTCCGGACAGGGTGGGATGAAAAACTGTTTTTT. Translation: CASSLRTGWDEKLFF.

The DNA of the CDR3 is TGCGCCAGCAGTATCGGGGGGCGCAATGAGCAGTTCTTC. Encoded protein: CASSIGGRNEQFF. This chain links TRBV5-1 with TRBJ2-1, with D possibly being TRBD2 (7 bases). The CDR3 has 13 amino acids. Germline V gene sequence: CDR1 SGHRS, CDR2 YFSETQ. V was trimmed by 5 bases and J by 6 bases, leaving 12 bases between them.

The V and J genes are TRBV29-1 and TRBJ2-5; D gene uncertain. The germline V and J ends were trimmed by 0 bases and 5 bases, with 4 bases remaining between them. Germline CDR1 and CDR2: SQVTM and ANQGSEA. This CDR3 is built from 11 residues. DNA for the CDR3: TGCAGCGTTGAAGAGAGGGAGACCCAGTACTTC. Its protein is CSVEERETQYF.

This chain joins TRBV6-5 and TRBJ1-2; 7 bases are shared with TRBD1. Per germline, CDR1 MNHEY and CDR2 SVGAGI. The CDR3 length is 15 residues. The ends lost 6 bases at V and 7 bases at J; junction bases unmatched: 14. CDR3 nucleotides: TGTGCCAGCAGCGCAGGGGGAGAGGTTGGAAGTGGCTACACCTTC. Its protein is CASSAGGEVGSGYTF.

In its sample, this clone was seen a few times. V and J are TRBV3-1 (or the pseudogene TRBV3-2) and TRBJ2-7; D not certain. The CDR3 is 11 amino acids. V lost 4 bases and J lost 5, with 6 bases in between. CDR1 LGHDT and CDR2 YNNKEL come from the germline V gene (reference sequence). DNA of the CDR3: TGTGCCAGCAGCCCAGGCCACGAGCAGTACTTC. As protein: CASSPGHEQYF.

V gene TRBV6-6 combines with J gene TRBJ2-3, with 8 bases fitting TRBD2. Trimming removed 5 bases from V and 5 bases from J; junction bases left unmatched: 6. The CDR3 extends over 14 amino acids. Germline V CDR1 and CDR2: MNHNY, SVGAGI (reference sequence). In DNA, the CDR3 is TGTGCCAGCAGTATCGGGGGGGCTAAAGATACGCAGTATTTT. This translates into CASSIGGAKDTQYF.

The rearrangement uses TRBV2 and TRBJ1-4; possibly TRBD1 for D (6 bases). Germline V CDR1 and CDR2: SNHLY, FYNNEI. V lost 5 bases to trimming and J lost 5 bases, with 15 bases between them. The CDR3 loop spans 15 amino acids. DNA of the CDR3: TGTGCCAGCAGTCGGACGGACAGACAGAATGAAAAACTGTTTTTT. Amino acids: CASSRTDRQNEKLFF.

This chain links TRBV14 with TRBJ1-4, with a weak D call TRBD1 (5 bases). The CDR3 spans 15 residues. With 0 bases removed from V and 5 bases from J, the gap between germline ends came to 10 bases. Germline V gene lookup returns CDR1 SGHDN and CDR2 FVKESK. The CDR3 DNA reads as TGTGCCAGCAGCCAAGAGCAGGGAATAAATGAAAAACTGTTTTTT. Translating gives CASSQEQGINEKLFF.

The chain joins TRBV7-6 to TRBJ2-3; maybe TRBD2 (7 bases). Trimming left V 2 bases short and J 0 bases short, with 15 bases between. CDR1 is SGHVS, CDR2 FNYEAQ, per germline. The CDR3 totals 17 residues. CDR3 nucleotide sequence: TGTGCCAGCAGCTTATTTTCACGGGGGGCCAGCACAGATACGCAGTATTTT. Translated, it gives CASSLFSRGASTDTQYF.

This rearrangement joins TRBV5-1 to TRBJ2-7; 10 bases are shared with TRBD2. Trimming took 3 bases from V and 7 from J; bases not matched to a gene: 16. The CDR3 sequence is 17 residues long. Germline V gene data show CDR1 as SGHRS and CDR2 as YFSETQ. CDR3 in amino acids: CASSSGRGPSGGWEQYF. The CDR3 coding sequence is TGCGCCAGCAGCTCGGGACGTGGCCCTAGCGGGGGCTGGGAGCAGTACTTC.

The V gene is TRBV7-9, the J gene TRBJ1-1, with a possible D match to TRBD1 (5 bases). V was shortened by 3 bases and J by 10 bases, with 12 bases between the two germline ends. CDR1 SEHNR and CDR2 FQNEAQ come from the germline V gene (reference sequence). The CDR3 length is 12 residues. CDR3 DNA: TGTGCCAGCAGCTTCCAGGGTTTTCGAGCTTTCTTT. Translation: CASSFQGFRAFF. The whole variable domain, remainder taken from reference TRBV7-9 and TRBJ1-1, is DTGVSQNPRHKITKRGQNVTFRCDPISEHNRLYWYRQTLGQGPEFLTYFQNEAQLEKSRLLSDRFSAERPKGSFSTLEIQRTEQGDSAMYLCASSFQGFRAFFGQGTRLTVV.